A single sample gave rise to the 30 T cell receptor beta chains below, sequenced in a study of metastatic and nonmetastatic thyroid tumors (dated by TCRdb to 2018 to 2021). Library creation used PCR. Reads for this sample came from an Illumina HiSeq 4000. TCRdb reprocessed the public reads (quality trimming at Q25 with fastp, clone calling with MiXCR) and kept in-frame beta chains. The sample records roughly 30,000 clones, roughly 4% of which are singletons. Less than 3.5% of the sample goes to the ten largest clones. None of the patients had been given any treatment before thyroid surgery. The specimen sequenced was blood. These receptors all come from a male donor with papillary thyroid cancer or a benign thyroid nodule (not recorded which). Some clones in this sample may be carry-over from other donors' samples.

The table lists this clone with a few counts. The CDR3 DNA reads TGTGCCTGGGGTTCGGGCAGTGGAAACACCATATATTTT. Its protein is CAWGSGSGNTIYF. V and J are TRBV30 and TRBJ1-3; D is unresolved. CDR3 size: 13 residues. Germline loops: CDR1 GTSNPN, CDR2 SVGIG (reference sequence). V lost 5 bases, J lost 3 bases, and 11 bases lay in between.

A few counts support this clone. The chain has TRBV6-9 and TRBJ2-3, with TRBD1 as a possible D gene (7 bases). Looked up from germline, CDR1 is MNHGY and CDR2 is SVAAGI. The CDR3 is made up of 13 amino acids. The germline V and J ends were trimmed by 4 bases and 10 bases, with 15 bases remaining between them. The CDR3 coding sequence is TGTGCCAGCAGTTCGCGAAGCAGGGGGGCGCAGTATTTT. Translating it yields CASSSRSRGAQYF.

With regard to this clone: The CDR3 end shows no conserved phenylalanine or tryptophan, and so a read error is likely. The chain recombines TRBV6-1 with TRBJ1-2; D is possibly TRBD1 (5 bases). This CDR3 contains 15 residues. The germline gives CDR1 MNHNS, CDR2 SASEGT. This chain's CDR3 is CAGSPYVTVNYGYTL. DNA of the CDR3: TGTGCCGGCAGTCCTTATGTGACAGTGAACTATGGCTACACCTTA.

This clone was detected many times. This rearrangement joins TRBV11-2 to TRBJ1-3; D gene uncertain. Germline lookup yields CDR1 SGHAT and CDR2 FQNNGV. The CDR3 totals 11 residues. V was cut by 3 bases and J by 8 bases, with 5 bases left in between. The CDR3 bases are TGTGCCAGCAGCTTGAGGGACACCATATATTTT. Translated, it gives CASSLRDTIYF.

V and J are TRBV19 and TRBJ2-1; 12 positions agree with TRBD1. Germline V CDR1 and CDR2: LNHDA, SQIVND (reference sequence). The CDR3 is 15 amino acids. V was pared by 6 bases and J by 8 bases, with 8 bases of the junction left unmatched. CDR3 protein: CASSRDRGPSDEQFF. Here the CDR3 DNA reads TGTGCCAGTAGCCGGGACAGGGGGCCTTCGGATGAGCAGTTCTTC.

This clone was seen a handful of times. The junction does not match germline at one end; this may be a read error. This chain links TRBV19 with TRBJ1-1; D remains ambiguous. The CDR3 sequence is 13 residues long. Germline V CDR1 and CDR2: LNHDA, SQIVND (reference sequence). The CDR3 protein is CASSIDSSTEAFF. The CDR3 DNA reads as TGTGCCAGCAGTATAGACTCCTCGACTGAAGCTTTCTTT.

This clone was observed many times. The rearrangement uses TRBV2 and TRBJ2-7; 7 bases match TRBD2. CDR3 size: 16 residues. V was pared by 1 base and J by 5 bases, with 11 bases of the junction left unmatched. In germline, CDR1 is SNHLY, CDR2 FYNNEI. The CDR3 protein is CASSEVGLRESHEQYF. Here the CDR3 DNA reads TGTGCCAGCAGTGAAGTAGGGTTGCGGGAGTCCCACGAGCAGTACTTC.

This clone was counted only a few times. A much larger clone sits a single nucleotide away, making a read error possible. The DNA is omitted, as the CDR3 cannot be located on it reliably, and the CDR3 follows TCRdb's listing. The V gene is TRBV29-1, the J gene TRBJ2-6; the D segment call TRBD2 is taken from the table without a DNA check. The germline V gene encodes CDR1 SQVTM and CDR2 ANQGSEA. The CDR3 contains 14 residues when both ends are counted. CDR3: CSVGGGAGANLPTF.

This clone was detected many times. The chain employs TRBV9 and TRBJ2-5; 8 bases fit TRBD1. This CDR3 region has 14 residues. The germline V gene encodes CDR1 SGDLS and CDR2 YYNGEE. With 3 bases clipped from V and 7 bases from J, the junction kept 8 bases outside the gene matches. The CDR3 sequence: CASSDGQGIRTQYF. Here the CDR3 DNA reads TGTGCCAGCAGCGACGGACAGGGTATTCGGACCCAGTACTTC.

There are many counts of this clone. The genes are TRBV5-1 and TRBJ2-3, with 10 bases matching TRBD2. The trim removed 3 bases at V and 0 bases at J, leaving 4 bases unmatched. Germline assignment: CDR1 SGHRS and CDR2 YFSETQ. The CDR3 covers 16 residues. The CDR3, as DNA: TGCGCCAGCAGCTACAGGACTAGCGGAAGCACAGATACGCAGTATTTT. Translating it yields CASSYRTSGSTDTQYF.

A remark on this clone: Relative to the germline gene, one junction end is altered; a read error may explain this. The rearrangement links TRBV6-1 to TRBJ2-3; TRBD2 agrees at 11 bases. Germline values: CDR1 MNHNS, CDR2 SASEGT. The CDR3 extends over 16 amino acids. CDR3 sequence reads: CASSEASGGATGTQYF. The CDR3 nucleotides read TGTGCCAGCAGTGAAGCTAGCGGGGGGGCCACAGGTACGCAGTATTTT.

CDR3 residues: CSVGGGARANVLTF. CDR3 coding DNA: TGCAGCGTTGGGGGAGGTGCTAGGGCCAACGTCCTGACTTTC. The rearrangement joins TRBV29-1 to TRBJ2-6; TRBD2 might be the D (6 bases). The CDR3 runs 14 residues. Germline assignment: CDR1 SQVTM and CDR2 ANQGSEA. The ends were cut back, 4 bases at V and 5 bases at J, with 12 bases in the middle. Complete variable domain (other parts from reference TRBV29-1 and TRBJ2-6): SAVISQKPSRDICQRGTSLTIQCQVDSQVTMMFWYRQQPGQSLTLIATANQGSEATYESGFVIDKFPISRPNLTFSTLTVSNMSPEDSSIYLCSVGGGARANVLTFGAGSRLTVL.

The chain links TRBV6-1 to TRBJ2-2; D is possibly TRBD1 (5 bases). V shed 2 bases and J shed 3 bases, with 10 bases lying between them. The CDR3 length is 15 residues. Germline V CDR1 and CDR2: MNHNS, SASEGT. The CDR3 bases are TGTGCCAGCAGTGAATGGGGCCCTGACACCGGGGAGCTGTTTTTT. Protein sequence: CASSEWGPDTGELFF.

The V gene is TRBV4-2, the J gene TRBJ1-5; 7 nucleotides line up with TRBD1. The germline V gene has CDR1 LGHNA and CDR2 YNFKEQ. Losses at the gene ends were 7 bases for V and 2 bases for J; bases not matched to a gene: 11. This CDR3 is 16 amino acids long. CDR3 in amino acids: CASTKGGTAGNQPQHF. CDR3 DNA sequence: TGTGCCAGCACCAAAGGGGGGACAGCGGGCAATCAGCCCCAGCATTTT.

This clone is classed as medium-sized (0.01 to 0.1%). CDR3 in amino acids: CATSALAGGDNEQFF. The CDR3, as DNA: TGTGCCACCAGTGCCCTAGCGGGAGGAGACAATGAGCAGTTCTTC. V is TRBV24-1 and J is TRBJ2-1; 11 bases agree with TRBD2. CDR1 and CDR2 from the germline V gene are KGHDR and SFDVKD. Trimming took 5 bases from V and 5 from J; bases not matched to a gene: 4. The CDR3 spans 15 residues.

This clone has only a few counts. V usage is TRBV6-1 and J usage is TRBJ2-7; D tentatively fits TRBD1 or TRBD2 (6 bases each). The CDR3 runs 14 residues. Trimming pared 6 bases from V and 4 bases from J, leaving 16 bases between. Looked up from germline, CDR1 is MNHNS and CDR2 is SASEGT. CDR3 protein: CASRRGQGRYEQYF. CDR3 sequence (DNA): TGTGCCAGCAGACGGGGGCAGGGGCGGTACGAGCAGTACTTC.

This clone is classed as medium-sized. V usage is TRBV6-5 and J usage is TRBJ2-7; no definite D call. The ends were cut back, 2 bases at V and 4 bases at J, with 3 bases in the middle. The CDR3 contains 11 residues. Germline V CDR1 and CDR2: MNHEY, SVGAGI. Here the CDR3 reads CASSYRYEQYF. The DNA of the CDR3 is TGTGCCAGCAGTTACAGATACGAGCAGTACTTC.

This clone appeared a few times. A read error may be the cause here, since a much bigger clone is one base away. CDR3 protein: CASRALPSHEQYF. The DNA for the CDR3 is TGTGCCAGCAGAGCCCTACCTAGCCACGAGCAGTACTTC. This rearrangement joins TRBV9 to TRBJ2-7, with D possibly TRBD2 on 5 matching bases. Germline V gives CDR1 SGDLS, CDR2 YYNGEE. V was cut by 5 bases and J by 5 bases, with 14 bases left in between. This CDR3 spans 13 amino acids.

This clone has just a few counts. V is TRBV24-1 and J is TRBJ2-7; the D gene could be TRBD1 or TRBD2 (6 bases each). V was pared by 4 bases and J by 2 bases, with 17 bases between. There are 16 residues in the CDR3. Germline V gene data show CDR1 as KGHDR and CDR2 as SFDVKD. CDR3 sequence reads: CATSDPCRGGPYEQYF. CDR3 nucleotide sequence: TGTGCCACCAGTGACCCTTGCAGGGGAGGTCCCTACGAGCAGTACTTC.

This clone was detected many times. The chain's CDR3 is CASSQRTRANTGELFF. CDR3 in DNA: TGTGCCAGCAGCCAAAGGACACGGGCGAACACCGGGGAGCTGTTTTTT. The chain carries TRBV4-2 and TRBJ2-2, with a possible D match to TRBD1 (5 bases). The CDR3 has 16 amino acids. V gave up 2 bases and J gave up 0 bases, with 10 bases separating them. From germline, CDR1 is LGHNA and CDR2 YNFKEQ.

This clone showed up many times. The V call is TRBV5-1, the J call TRBJ1-1; 10 nucleotides match TRBD1. CDR3 length equals 15 residues. J was trimmed by 5 bases and V by 4 bases; bases with no gene match: 8. The germline gives CDR1 SGHRS, CDR2 YFSETQ. The CDR3 sequence: CASSAGTGESTEAFF. DNA of the CDR3: TGCGCCAGCAGCGCCGGGACAGGGGAGAGTACTGAAGCTTTCTTT.

There are many counts of this clone. Other nucleotide sequences from this sample produce the same CDR3. This chain links TRBV19 with TRBJ2-3; 10 bases are a match to TRBD2. The CDR3 runs 19 residues. CDR1 is LNHDA and CDR2 is SQIVND in the germline V gene (reference sequence). Trimming at V came to 7 bases and at J to 0 bases, leaving 16 bases not matched to a gene. CDR3 sequence: CASIYGGGKREGSTDTQYF. For the CDR3, the DNA is TGTGCCAGTATCTATGGGGGCGGTAAGCGGGAGGGCAGCACAGATACGCAGTATTTT.

This clone is medium-sized within its sample. The chain employs TRBV6-1 and TRBJ2-7; 9 bases fit TRBD2. The CDR3 contains 15 residues. Germline V gene lookup returns CDR1 MNHNS and CDR2 SASEGT. J was trimmed by 0 bases and V by 0 bases; bases with no gene match: 0. The CDR3 reads CASSEASGSSYEQYF. The CDR3 coding sequence is TGTGCCAGCAGTGAAGCTAGCGGGAGCTCCTACGAGCAGTACTTC.

This clone was seen a handful of times. This chain joins TRBV6-1 and TRBJ2-7; D possibly matches TRBD1 or TRBD2 (5 bases each). V lost 9 bases and J 6 bases, leaving 18 bases between the germline ends. The CDR3 extends over 13 amino acids. Germline loops: CDR1 MNHNS, CDR2 SASEGT. CDR3 DNA: TGTGCCAGTACCGGGACGGGGCCATCCGAGCAGTACTTC. Amino acids: CASTGTGPSEQYF.

About this clone: A junction boundary mismatches the germline segment, possibly from a read error. The J gene is TRBJ2-7, the V gene TRBV6-5; D not resolved. This CDR3 contains 15 residues. Germline V gene sequence: CDR1 MNHEY, CDR2 SVGAGI. In DNA, the CDR3 is TGTGCCAGCATTGAATTCCAGGTAGGCTCCTACGAGCAGTGCTTC. Amino acid sequence: CASIEFQVGSYEQCF.

This sequence joins TRBV7-2 and TRBJ1-3; D uncertain. Per germline, CDR1 SGHTA and CDR2 FQGNSA. There are 14 residues in the CDR3. V lost 2 bases and J 0 bases, leaving 5 bases between the germline ends. The CDR3 loop is CASSLMVSGNTIYF. The CDR3 bases are TGTGCCAGCAGCTTAATGGTCTCTGGAAACACCATATATTTT.

This clone was seen ten or more times. Other DNA sequences within the sample encode an identical CDR3. V usage is TRBV24-1 and J usage is TRBJ2-5; D is possibly TRBD2 (6 bases). There are 17 residues in the CDR3. Germline loops: CDR1 KGHDR, CDR2 SFDVKD. Between the trimmed V and J ends, which lost 4 bases and 5 bases, there was a span of 22 bases. The CDR3 here is CATSDYSSVGVGETQYF. CDR3 in DNA: TGTGCCACCAGTGACTACTCTAGCGTTGGCGTCGGGGAGACCCAGTACTTC.

There are a few counts of this clone. The chain employs TRBV24-1 and TRBJ1-1; D possibly corresponds to TRBD1 (6 bases). This CDR3 region has 13 residues. CDR1 is KGHDR, CDR2 SFDVKD, per germline. Trimming took off 3 bases at V and 7 bases at J, with 11 bases between the two ends. DNA of the CDR3: TGTGCCACCAGTGATCGAACAGGGTTTGAAGCTTTCTTT. Translated: CATSDRTGFEAFF.

This clone appeared a few times. The sample contains more than one DNA sequence encoding this CDR3. The rearrangement joins TRBV12-3 or TRBV12-4 to TRBJ2-7; 7 bases are shared with TRBD1. The J segment lost 2 bases and the V segment lost 4 bases, leaving 11 bases of the junction unmatched. The CDR3 loop spans 16 amino acids. CDR3 protein: CASSSSPGQLAYEQYF. The DNA for the CDR3 is TGTGCCAGCAGTTCCTCGCCGGGACAGCTAGCCTACGAGCAGTACTTC.

In its sample, this clone was seen a few times. The V gene is TRBV18, the J gene TRBJ1-1, with TRBD1 matching 8 bases. Losses at the gene ends were 2 bases for V and 1 base for J; bases not matched to a gene: 3. Germline V gene lookup returns CDR1 KGHSH and CDR2 LQKENI. The CDR3 length is 15 residues. CDR3 DNA sequence: TGTGCCAGCTCACCATCGGGGACAGGGAACACTGAAGCTTTCTTT. It codes for CASSPSGTGNTEAFF. Using reference TRBV18 and TRBJ1-1 for the parts outside the CDR3, the full variable domain is NAGVMQNPRHLVRRRGQEARLRCSPMKGHSHVYWYRQLPEEGLKFMVYLQKENIIDESGMPKERFSAEFPKEGPSILRIQQVVRGDSAAYFCASSPSGTGNTEAFFGQGTRLTVV.